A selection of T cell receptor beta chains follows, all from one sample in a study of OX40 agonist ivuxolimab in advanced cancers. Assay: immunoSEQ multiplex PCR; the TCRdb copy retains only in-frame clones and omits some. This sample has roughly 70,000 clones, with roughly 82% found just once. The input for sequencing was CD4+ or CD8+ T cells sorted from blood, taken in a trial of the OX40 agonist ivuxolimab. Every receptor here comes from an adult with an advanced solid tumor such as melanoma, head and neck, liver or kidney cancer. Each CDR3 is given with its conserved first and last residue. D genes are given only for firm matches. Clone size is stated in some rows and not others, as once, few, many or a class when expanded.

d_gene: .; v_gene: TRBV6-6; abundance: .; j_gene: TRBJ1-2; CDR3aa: CASNRGEPKDGYTF; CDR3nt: TGTGCCAGCAATCGTGGGGAGCCAAAGGATGGCTACACCTTC
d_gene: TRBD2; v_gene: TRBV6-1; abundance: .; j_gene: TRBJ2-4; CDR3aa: CASSEVAGGGTKNIQYF; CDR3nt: TGTGCCAGCAGTGAGGTAGCGGGAGGCGGGACCAAAAACATTCAGTACTTC
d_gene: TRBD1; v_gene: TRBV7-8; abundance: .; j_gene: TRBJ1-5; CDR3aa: CASSLDGQGHQPQHF; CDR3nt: TGTGCCAGCAGCTTAGATGGACAGGGGCATCAGCCCCAGCATTTT
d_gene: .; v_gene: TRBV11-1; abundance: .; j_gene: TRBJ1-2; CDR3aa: CASSLVGIYGYTF; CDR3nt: TGTGCCAGCAGCTTAGTAGGAATCTATGGCTACACCTTC
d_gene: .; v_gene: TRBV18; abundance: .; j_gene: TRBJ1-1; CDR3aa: CASSPGWTEAFF; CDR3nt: TGTGCCAGCTCACCGGGGTGGACTGAAGCTTTCTTT
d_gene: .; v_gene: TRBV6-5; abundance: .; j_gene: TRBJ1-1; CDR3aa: CASSSRHRVNTEAFF; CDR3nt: TGTGCCAGCAGTTCCCGTCACAGGGTGAACACTGAAGCTTTCTTT
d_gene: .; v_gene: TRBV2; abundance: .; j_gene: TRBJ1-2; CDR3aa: CASGGERQNGYTF; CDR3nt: TGTGCCAGCGGGGGCGAGCGGCAGAATGGCTACACCTTC
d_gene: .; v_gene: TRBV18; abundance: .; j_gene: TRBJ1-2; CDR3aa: CASSPFGKDYGYTF; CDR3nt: TGTGCCAGCTCACCGTTTGGGAAGGACTATGGCTACACCTTC
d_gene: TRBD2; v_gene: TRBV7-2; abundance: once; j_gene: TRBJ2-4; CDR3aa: CASSLELAGGRNIQYF; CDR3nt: TGTGCCAGCAGCTTAGAACTAGCGGGAGGAAGAAACATTCAGTACTTC
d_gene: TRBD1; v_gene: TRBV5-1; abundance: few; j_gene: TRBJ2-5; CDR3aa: CASKTGTVQETQYF; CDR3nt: TGCGCCAGCAAAACCGGGACAGTACAAGAGACCCAGTACTTC
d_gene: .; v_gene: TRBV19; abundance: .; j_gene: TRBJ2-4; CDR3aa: CASSGLETVGNIQYF; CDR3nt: TGTGCCAGTAGTGGGTTGGAGACTGTAGGAAACATTCAGTACTTC